The rows below give T cell receptor beta chains drawn from one sample of a study of human T cells and chemical hapten exposure. TCRdb reprocessed the RACE reads with MiXCR, giving one entry per CDR3 protein. The sample comprises tens of thousands of distinct CDR3 sequences, roughly 8.8% of which are singletons, and around 15% rests with the top ten. Specimen: whole blood, collected in connection with sensitization to the hapten diphenylcyclopropenone (DPC). These receptors were obtained from a woman between 40 and 55 years old with alopecia areata. Some clones in this sample may be carry-over from other donors' samples. Both conserved end residues are part of each CDR3. The D gene is left open where the match is weak. The listing skips clone size in some rows; elsewhere it reads once, few, many or a size class.

>TRBV6-4|TRBJ1-5|-|TRBD1
TGTGCCAGCAGGAGGGGGACAGGGGATCAGCCCCAGCATTTT
CASRRGTGDQPQHF
>TRBV11-1|TRBJ2-2|-|-
TGTGCCAGCAGCCTCACCGGGGAGCTGTTTTTT
CASSLTGELFF
>TRBV7-9|TRBJ2-1|few|TRBD1
TGTGCCAGCAGCGTTGGGACAGTTTCCTACAATGAGCAGTTCTTC
CASSVGTVSYNEQFF
>TRBV19|TRBJ2-1|many|-
TGTGCCAGTACAGATTTCTCCTACAATGAGCAGTTCTTC
CASTDFSYNEQFF
>TRBV27|TRBJ2-3|many|-
TGTGCCAGCAGTCCTTGGACGGACCGGGATACGCAGTATTTT
CASSPWTDRDTQYF
>TRBV15|TRBJ1-1|few|-
TGTGCCACCAGCATCACTGAGACAGGGAACACTGAAGCTTTCTTT
CATSITETGNTEAFF
>TRBV29-1|TRBJ1-2|few|-
TGCAGCGTTGAAGGGGGGCCCAACTATGGCTACACCTTC
CSVEGGPNYGYTF
>TRBV7-9|TRBJ1-1|-|-
TGTGCCAGCAGCTTATGGGGCAAAACGAACACTGAAGCTTTCTTT
CASSLWGKTNTEAFF
>TRBV3-1|TRBJ1-6|many|-
TGTGCCAGCAGCCAGGGCGGGCAGACAAATTCACCCCTCCACTTT
CASSQGGQTNSPLHF
>TRBV20-1|TRBJ2-7|many|-
TGCAGTGCTAGACAAACAGAGGGCGGGCAGTACTTC
CSARQTEGGQYF
>TRBV18|TRBJ2-6|-|-
TGTGCCAGCTCACTTACGAATCCTCGATCTGGGGCCAACGTCCTGACTTTC
CASSLTNPRSGANVLTF
>TRBV12-3/TRBV12-4|TRBJ2-3|-|TRBD2
TGTGCCAGCAGACCGGGACTAGCGGGGGGCCGTGCTAGCACAGATACGCAGTATTTT
CASRPGLAGGRASTDTQYF
>TRBV7-3|TRBJ2-2|many|-
TGTGCCAGCAGCTTAAATCCCACCGGGGAGCTGTTTTTT
CASSLNPTGELFF
>TRBV7-9|TRBJ1-2|many|-
TGTGCCAGCAGCTTAGACAGGCTCTATGGCTACACCTTC
CASSLDRLYGYTF
>TRBV7-3|TRBJ1-1|few|-
TGTGCCAGCAGCTTAGAAGGGGCGCAGAACACTGAAGCTTTCTTT
CASSLEGAQNTEAFF
>TRBV9|TRBJ1-6|once|TRBD1
TGTGCCAGCAGCGAGGGTGGACAGGGAAATAATTCACCCCTCCACTTT
CASSEGGQGNNSPLHF
>TRBV20-1|TRBJ2-3|many|-
TGCAGTACGAGACTCCCAAGCACAGATACGCAGTATTTT
CSTRLPSTDTQYF
>TRBV11-2|TRBJ2-2|-|-
TGTGCCAGCAGCTTGAAGGCGGGCACCACCGGGGAGCTGTTTTTT
CASSLKAGTTGELFF
>TRBV20-1|TRBJ2-2|-|-
TGCAGTGCTAGAACAAGGCCCGGGGAGCTGTTTTTT
CSARTRPGELFF
>TRBV7-3|TRBJ2-6|many|-
TGTGCCAGCAGCCTATCTTCTGGGGCCAACGTCCTGACTTTC
CASSLSSGANVLTF
>TRBV21-1|TRBJ2-2|-|-
TGTGCCATATCACCGGGACAGGAGAACACCGGGGAGCTGTTTTTT
CAISPGQENTGELFF
>TRBV18|TRBJ2-5|-|-
TGTGCCAGCTCACCACTTGCCGCAGAGACCCAGTACTTC
CASSPLAAETQYF